One sample yielded the 29 T cell receptor beta chains listed below, sequenced in a study of human T cells and chemical hapten exposure. MiXCR, applied by TCRdb to the RACE reads, yields one record per CDR3 protein. The sample carries 30,000 to 40,000 distinct CDR3 sequences, 5.5% to 8% recorded once. Time point: patch test 1, 2 weeks after DPC sensitization. Treatment in this sample: therapeutic diphenylcyclopropenone sensitization with weekly scalp DPC. Unfractionated whole blood yielded the extracted total RNA. This specimen consisted of whole blood, obtained in connection with sensitization to the hapten diphenylcyclopropenone (DPC). Receptors originate from a woman aged 30 to 39 with alopecia areata. Some clones in this sample may be carry-over from other donors' samples.

This chain joins TRBV19 and TRBJ1-5; D unclear. Per the germline V gene, CDR1 is LNHDA and CDR2 is SQIVND (reference sequence). The CDR3 runs 13 residues. The ends were cut back, 4 bases at V and 2 bases at J, with 6 bases in the middle. The CDR3, as DNA: TGTGCCAGTAGTAGTCAGGGCAATCAGCCCCAGCATTTT. Translated: CASSSQGNQPQHF. Full variable domain (outside the CDR3, taken from reference TRBV19 and TRBJ1-5): DGGITQSPKYLFRKEGQNVTLSCEQNLNHDAMYWYRQDPGQGLRLIYYSQIVNDFQKGDIAEGYSVSREKKESFPLTVTSAQKNPTAFYLCASSSQGNQPQHFGDGTRLSIL.

This clonotype has ten or more counts. This sequence joins TRBV2 and TRBJ1-6; D uncertain. This CDR3 spans 11 amino acids. The germline V gene has CDR1 SNHLY and CDR2 FYNNEI. V was clipped by 5 bases and J by 10 bases, with 6 bases between them. The CDR3 sequence: CASSYSSPLHF. The CDR3 DNA sequence: TGTGCCAGCAGTTATAGCTCACCCCTCCACTTT.

This clonotype was picked up many times. This chain links TRBV7-2 with TRBJ1-4; D not resolved. CDR1 is SGHTA, CDR2 FQGNSA, per germline. V dropped 3 bases and J dropped 12 bases, with 14 bases sitting between them. This CDR3 has 13 amino acids. The CDR3: CASSFSDKAELFF. The CDR3 nucleotides are TGTGCCAGCAGCTTCTCGGATAAGGCGGAACTGTTTTTT.

This clonotype was seen many times. The chain joins TRBV7-9 to TRBJ2-1; D perhaps matches TRBD2 (5 bases). Trimming took 5 bases from V and 6 from J, leaving 8 bases between them. Looked up from germline, CDR1 is SEHNR and CDR2 is FQNEAQ (reference sequence). CDR3 length equals 12 residues. The CDR3 is CASSLGVNEQFF. In DNA, the CDR3 is TGTGCCAGCAGCCTCGGGGTCAATGAGCAGTTCTTC.

V gene TRBV7-3 combines with J gene TRBJ2-2; 8 bases fit TRBD1. CDR1 SGHTA and CDR2 FQGTGA come from the germline V gene. The CDR3 is made up of 16 amino acids. Unmatched junction bases numbered 12, after V lost 4 bases and J lost 8 bases. CDR3 loop: CASSWSPGTGFGELFF. The DNA for the CDR3 is TGTGCCAGCAGCTGGAGTCCCGGGACAGGATTTGGGGAGCTGTTTTTT.

Regarding this clonotype: Given a much more abundant clone one base away, this may be a read error. The rearrangement joins TRBV9 to TRBJ1-4, with D perhaps matching TRBD1 (5 bases). The CDR3 is 15 amino acids. Germline CDR1 and CDR2: SGDLS and YYNGEE. CDR3 nucleotides: TGTGCCAGCAGCCAACAGGACTTATTAGGTGAAAATCTGTTTTTT. This encodes CASSQQDLLGENLFF.

At least ten counts were recorded for this clonotype. The chain couples TRBV7-3 to TRBJ1-1, with D possibly TRBD1 on 6 matching bases. Germline CDR1 SGHTA, CDR2 FQGTGA. Deletions cut 2 bases from V and 2 bases from J, with 9 bases between. CDR3 length equals 14 residues. As DNA, the CDR3 is TGTGCCAGCAGCTTATTAGGGGGTAACACTGAAGCTTTCTTT. Translating it yields CASSLLGGNTEAFF.

This clonotype was detected only a few times. The chain links TRBV12-3 or TRBV12-4 to TRBJ1-4, with 7 bases aligning to TRBD1. The CDR3 contains 14 residues. The V segment lost 2 bases and the J segment 7 bases; nucleotides outside the gene matches: 4. In nucleotides, the CDR3 is TGTGCCAGCAGTTTAAGACAGGGTGGTGAAAAACTGTTTTTT. It is translated as CASSLRQGGEKLFF.

This clonotype occurred many times. This chain uses TRBV20-1 with TRBJ1-1, with D possibly TRBD1 on 5 matching bases. V lost 4 bases and J 3 bases, leaving 15 bases between the germline ends. The CDR3 consists of 14 residues. Per germline, CDR1 DFQATT and CDR2 SNEGSKA (reference sequence). This CDR3 reads CSAKMGRGDTEAFF. CDR3 nucleotide sequence: TGCAGTGCTAAAATGGGACGGGGCGACACTGAAGCTTTCTTT.

The chain couples TRBV10-3 to TRBJ2-1; 9 positions agree with TRBD2. After removal of 4 bases from V and 8 bases from J, the junction contained 6 bases not matched to a gene. The CDR3 is 14 amino acids. Germline-derived CDR1 and CDR2 are ENHRY and SYGVKD. The CDR3: CAISGGSGGDEQFF. CDR3 nucleotides: TGTGCCATCAGTGGAGGTAGCGGGGGCGATGAGCAGTTCTTC.

This clonotype has only a few counts. The V and J genes are TRBV20-1 and TRBJ2-4, with 11 bases aligning to TRBD1. Germline V gene data show CDR1 as DFQATT and CDR2 as SNEGSKA (reference sequence). The CDR3 covers 15 residues. Trimming removed 6 bases from V and 1 base from J; junction bases left unmatched: 5. The CDR3 here is CSAGDRGGAKNIQYF. In nucleotides, the CDR3 is TGCAGTGCCGGGGACAGGGGGGGGGCCAAAAACATTCAGTACTTC.

This clonotype was counted many times. This chain joins TRBV3-1 and TRBJ1-5, with no clear D. Germline V gene sequence: CDR1 LGHDT, CDR2 YNNKEL (reference sequence). With 0 bases removed from V and 4 bases from J, the gap between germline ends came to 7 bases. This CDR3 is 14 amino acids long. The CDR3 region is CASSQDNSNQPQHF. Here the CDR3 DNA reads TGTGCCAGCAGCCAAGATAACAGTAATCAGCCCCAGCATTTT. The complete variable domain, with remaining parts taken from reference TRBV3-1 and TRBJ1-5, reads DTAVSQTPKYLVTQMGNDKSIKCEQNLGHDTMYWYKQDSKKFLKIMFSYNNKELIINETVPNRFSPKSPDKAHLNLHINSLELGDSAVYFCASSQDNSNQPQHFGDGTRLSIL.

Worth noting for this clonotype: At one end, the junction sequence differs from germline, possibly due to a read error. This chain joins TRBV9 and TRBJ1-1; 7 bases align to TRBD1. This CDR3 region has 14 residues. Germline lookup yields CDR1 SGDLS and CDR2 YYNGEE. The CDR3 nucleotides read TGTGCCAGCAGCAAACAGACAGGGAACAGTGAAGCTTTCTTT. Encoded protein: CASSKQTGNSEAFF.

This clonotype was counted only a few times. This chain uses TRBV12-3 or TRBV12-4 with TRBJ1-5; D gene uncertain. V lost 5 bases and J lost 4, with 9 bases in between. The CDR3 covers 13 residues. CDR3 bases: TGTGCCAGCAGTCTTTCACAGAATCAGCCCCAGCATTTT. Encoded protein: CASSLSQNQPQHF.

This clonotype was counted many times. This sequence joins TRBV6-2 or TRBV6-3 and TRBJ2-3; TRBD1 might be the D (6 bases). The germline V gene has CDR1 MNHEY and CDR2 SVGEGT. The CDR3 runs to 17 residues. V was clipped by 1 base and J by 0 bases, with 14 bases between them. CDR3 region: CASSYLQGRGSTDTQYF. Written as DNA, the CDR3 is TGTGCCAGCAGTTACTTACAGGGAAGAGGAAGCACAGATACGCAGTATTTT.

This clonotype came up many times. The gene calls are TRBV29-1 and TRBJ1-2, with D possibly being TRBD1 (5 bases). The CDR3 has 14 amino acids. CDR1 SQVTM and CDR2 ANQGSEA come from the germline V gene. Trimming took off 4 bases at V and 1 base at J, with 13 bases between the two ends. DNA for the CDR3: TGCAGCGTTGCAGGAGGGGACTTTAACTATGGCTACACCTTC. Its protein is CSVAGGDFNYGYTF.

This clonotype came up many times. This sequence joins TRBV5-4 and TRBJ1-4, with D perhaps matching TRBD1 (5 bases). Germline V gene data show CDR1 as SGHNT and CDR2 as YYREEE (reference sequence). This CDR3 is built from 15 residues. Trimming removed 5 bases from V and 4 bases from J, with 15 bases in between. The CDR3 region is CASSHSGTNNEKLFF. The CDR3 coding sequence is TGTGCCAGCAGTCACTCCGGGACCAATAATGAAAAACTGTTTTTT.

The chain uses TRBV3-1 and TRBJ2-1, with TRBD1 as a possible D gene (5 bases). CDR1 is LGHDT and CDR2 is YNNKEL in the germline V gene (reference sequence). The CDR3 runs to 17 residues. The ends were cut back, 0 bases at V and 1 base at J, with 13 bases in the middle. CDR3 in DNA: TGTGCCAGCAGCCAAGATTATACAGGCCTTTCCTACAATGAGCAGTTCTTC. Translation: CASSQDYTGLSYNEQFF.

This clonotype was seen a handful of times. The genes are TRBV7-8 and TRBJ1-4; 7 nucleotides line up with TRBD1. Germline assignment: CDR1 SGHVS and CDR2 FQNEAQ. This CDR3 contains 15 residues. V lost 5 bases to trimming and J lost 2 bases; unmatched junction nucleotides: 5. CDR3 sequence: CASSKSGGTNEKLFF. For the CDR3, the DNA is TGTGCCAGCAGCAAATCAGGGGGTACTAATGAAAAACTGTTTTTT.

The chain uses TRBV4-1 and TRBJ2-7; TRBD2 matches 9 bases. The ends lost 0 bases at V and 7 bases at J; junction bases unmatched: 10. The CDR3 has 16 residues. Per the germline V gene, CDR1 is MGHRA and CDR2 is YSYEKL. CDR3 amino acids: CASSQDLVAGAREQYF. The CDR3 nucleotides read TGCGCCAGCAGCCAAGATCTGGTAGCGGGGGCAAGGGAGCAGTACTTC.

This clonotype was picked up many times. The CDR3 bases are TGCAGTGCTAGGAGGGCAGGGTATAGCCCCGGGGAGCTGTTTTTT. It yields the protein CSARRAGYSPGELFF. V usage is TRBV20-1 and J usage is TRBJ2-2, with D perhaps TRBD1 or TRBD2 (5 bases each). The germline V and J ends were trimmed by 3 bases and 6 bases, with 17 bases remaining between them. Germline CDR1 reads DFQATT; CDR2 reads SNEGSKA (reference sequence). The CDR3 is 15 amino acids.

This chain links TRBV30 with TRBJ1-5, with D unclear. The CDR3 loop spans 15 amino acids. Germline assignment: CDR1 GTSNPN and CDR2 SVGIG (reference sequence). Between the trimmed V and J ends, which lost 3 bases and 3 bases, there was a span of 15 bases. Here the CDR3 reads CAWSLALALNQPQHF. CDR3 nucleotide sequence: TGTGCCTGGAGCTTGGCATTGGCCCTCAATCAGCCCCAGCATTTT.

In its sample, this clonotype was seen many times. The CDR3 here is CSARPGQGYGYTF. CDR3 nucleotide sequence: TGCAGTGCTCGACCGGGACAGGGGTATGGCTACACCTTC. The chain joins TRBV20-1 to TRBJ1-2; TRBD1 matches at 10 bases. The V gene's germline CDR1 is DFQATT and CDR2 SNEGSKA (reference sequence). The CDR3 sequence is 13 residues long. Trimming removed 5 bases from V and 5 bases from J; junction bases left unmatched: 5.

This clonotype was detected a few times. V usage is TRBV20-1 and J usage is TRBJ2-1; 9 nucleotides align to TRBD2. The CDR3 totals 18 residues. From germline, CDR1 is DFQATT and CDR2 SNEGSKA (reference sequence). V shed 2 bases, J shed 0 bases, and the junction held 11 bases outside the gene matches. The CDR3 DNA reads as TGCAGTGCTAGAACCACCCTTTTGACTAGCGGCTCCTACAATGAGCAGTTCTTC. Translating it yields CSARTTLLTSGSYNEQFF.

This clonotype has a count of ten or more. The rearrangement uses TRBV28 and TRBJ2-3; 8 positions match TRBD2. Trimming cost V 10 bases and J 7 bases; bases outside gene matches: 19. This CDR3 has 16 amino acids. Germline CDR1 is MDHEN and CDR2 is SYDVKM. The CDR3 bases are TGTGCCACCGTCGGGGGGGAAATTGCCGTGAGGAATACGCAGTATTTT. Translating gives CATVGGEIAVRNTQYF.

This clonotype occurred many times. The J gene is TRBJ2-1, the V gene TRBV28, with unresolved D. The CDR3 is 14 amino acids. Trimming took 6 bases from V and 4 from J, leaving 13 bases between them. Germline V gene data show CDR1 as MDHEN and CDR2 as SYDVKM. In nucleotides, the CDR3 is TGTGCCAGCAGGTACTCTAGGATATACAATGAGCAGTTCTTC. This sequence encodes CASRYSRIYNEQFF.

There are many counts of this clonotype. The gene calls are TRBV30 and TRBJ2-7; D is perhaps TRBD1 (6 bases). This CDR3 has 14 residues. V shed 2 bases and J shed 1 base, with 12 bases lying between them. The germline V gene has CDR1 GTSNPN and CDR2 SVGIG (reference sequence). The chain's CDR3 is CAWSRPGTSYEQYF. CDR3 nucleotide sequence: TGTGCCTGGAGTCGCCCCGGGACATCCTACGAGCAGTACTTC.

This clonotype has just a few counts. V gene TRBV2 combines with J gene TRBJ1-4, with 11 bases matching TRBD1. Losses at the gene ends were 5 bases for V and 7 bases for J; bases not matched to a gene: 12. Germline CDR1 is SNHLY and CDR2 is FYNNEI. The length of the CDR3 is 17 residues. The chain's CDR3 is CASSRGQGELFGEKLFF. The CDR3 DNA reads TGTGCCAGCAGTAGGGGACAGGGGGAACTATTTGGTGAAAAACTGTTTTTT.

This clonotype was found a few times. The rearrangement links TRBV7-6 to TRBJ1-3; D gene ambiguous. Looked up from germline, CDR1 is SGHVS and CDR2 is FNYEAQ. The ends were cut back, 4 bases at V and 4 bases at J, with 17 bases in the middle. This CDR3 region has 16 residues. The CDR3 here is CASSSRAVAPGNTIYF. Written as DNA, the CDR3 is TGTGCCAGCAGCTCTAGGGCCGTAGCCCCCGGAAACACCATATATTTT.